This passage covers 17 T cell receptor beta chains from one sample sequenced in a study of blood T cell repertoires in COVID-19. TCRdb's copy holds only in-frame clones and misses some; the assay was immunoSEQ multiplex PCR. The sample yields some 140,000 clones, 70% to 85% seen once. Material for sequencing was PBMCs or T cells enriched from blood (not recorded which). The origin of the receptors is a middle-aged man who had recovered from COVID-19.

This clone was seen a single time. This chain connects TRBV5-1 to TRBJ1-4; 9 nucleotides match TRBD1. The V gene end was trimmed by 3 bases and the J gene end by 9 bases; junction bases not matched to a gene: 6. This CDR3 comprises 14 residues. Germline CDR1 SGHRS, CDR2 YFSETQ. The CDR3 bases are TGCGCCAGCAGCTCGGACAGGGGATCAAAAAAACTGTTTTTT. Translating it yields CASSSDRGSKKLFF.

This chain uses TRBV4-1 with TRBJ1-5; 8 positions match TRBD1. The CDR3 is 17 residues long. After removal of 1 base from V and 1 base from J, the junction contained 6 bases not matched to a gene. CDR1 and CDR2 (germline): MGHRA, YSYEKL. Written as DNA, the CDR3 is TGCGCCAGCAGCCAAGGATATCAGGGGGCGAGCAATCAGCCCCAGCATTTT. Amino acids: CASSQGYQGASNQPQHF.

The chain employs TRBV6-1 and TRBJ1-5, with 7 bases matching TRBD1. The CDR3 spans 16 residues. The germline gives CDR1 MNHNS, CDR2 SASEGT. Unmatched junction bases numbered 5, after V lost 2 bases and J lost 1 base. CDR3 residues: CASSELSRGSNQPQHF. In DNA form, the CDR3 reads TGTGCCAGCAGTGAACTTAGCAGGGGGAGCAATCAGCCCCAGCATTTT.

This chain uses TRBV20-1 with TRBJ1-1, with 9 bases matching TRBD1. CDR1 and CDR2 (germline): DFQATT, SNEGSKA (reference sequence). V shed 3 bases and J 4 bases; nucleotides not matched to a gene: 6. CDR3 length: 14 amino acids. The CDR3 nucleotides read TGCAGTGCTAGTGAGGGGACAGGGAGCACTGAAGCTTTCTTT. Amino acids: CSASEGTGSTEAFF.

This chain uses TRBV5-1 with TRBJ2-7; 11 bases match TRBD2. V gave up 4 bases and J gave up 2 bases; unmatched junction bases: 5. The CDR3 covers 15 residues. Germline loops: CDR1 SGHRS, CDR2 YFSETQ. The CDR3 bases are TGCGCCAGCAGCCCAGGGACTAGCGGAACCTACGAGCAGTACTTC. Its translation is CASSPGTSGTYEQYF.

This sequence joins TRBV28 and TRBJ2-2, with 8 bases lining up with TRBD1. The germline V gene has CDR1 MDHEN and CDR2 SYDVKM. CDR3 length: 15 amino acids. Trimming removed 5 bases from V and 4 bases from J; junction bases left unmatched: 6. The CDR3 nucleotides are TGTGCCAGCAGTCTCCAGGGGGCGCGCACCGGGGAGCTGTTTTTT. Protein product: CASSLQGARTGELFF.

The rearrangement uses TRBV3-1 (or the pseudogene TRBV3-2) and TRBJ1-1, with D hard to call. Trimming cost V 1 base and J 5 bases, with 8 bases left between them. Germline lookup yields CDR1 LGHDT and CDR2 YNNKEL (reference sequence). The CDR3 spans 13 residues. The CDR3 DNA is TGTGCCAGCAGCCAAGCCGCCAGGACTGAAGCTTTCTTT. It encodes CASSQAARTEAFF.

V is TRBV7-6 and J is TRBJ1-2, with 7 bases fitting TRBD1. Germline assignment: CDR1 SGHVS and CDR2 FNYEAQ. The CDR3 sequence is 14 residues long. The V segment lost 0 bases and the J segment 4 bases; nucleotides outside the gene matches: 2. The CDR3 bases are TGTGCCAGCAGCTTAGCAGGGGGCGGCTATGGCTACACCTTC. Its protein product is CASSLAGGGYGYTF.

This clone was observed a few times. The V and J genes are TRBV19 and TRBJ2-3; 9 nucleotides agree with TRBD1. The length of the CDR3 is 13 residues. The ends lost 7 bases at V and 1 base at J; junction bases unmatched: 0. Per germline, CDR1 LNHDA and CDR2 SQIVND (reference sequence). CDR3 sequence reads: CASNRGRTDTQYF. CDR3 coding DNA: TGTGCCAGTAACAGGGGGCGCACAGATACGCAGTATTTT. The full variable domain, completed using reference TRBV19 and TRBJ2-3, is DGGITQSPKYLFRKEGQNVTLSCEQNLNHDAMYWYRQDPGQGLRLIYYSQIVNDFQKGDIAEGYSVSREKKESFPLTVTSAQKNPTAFYLCASNRGRTDTQYFGPGTRLTVL.

This clone was counted between two and nine times. This chain joins TRBV27 and TRBJ2-1; a possible D gene is TRBD1 (5 bases). Germline CDR1 reads MNHEY; CDR2 reads SMNVEV (reference sequence). V was clipped by 4 bases and J by 10 bases, with 17 bases between them. This CDR3 is 14 amino acids long. The CDR3 reads CASSSLPQGGEQFF. The CDR3, as DNA: TGTGCCAGCAGTTCCCTCCCCCAGGGCGGCGAGCAGTTCTTC.

The chain links TRBV11-3 to TRBJ2-1, with 9 bases identical to TRBD1. Per the germline V gene, CDR1 is SGHNT and CDR2 is YENEEA. Trimming removed 4 bases from V and 2 bases from J; junction bases left unmatched: 6. This CDR3 is 16 amino acids long. CDR3 in amino acids: CASSYEQGAAYNEQFF. CDR3 DNA: TGTGCCAGCAGCTATGAACAGGGGGCTGCCTACAATGAGCAGTTCTTC. Filled out from reference TRBV11-3 and TRBJ2-1, the complete variable domain reads EAGVVQSPRYKIIEKKQPVAFWCNPISGHNTLYWYLQNLGQGPELLIRYENEEAVDDSQLPKDRFSAERLKGVDSTLKIQPAELGDSAVYLCASSYEQGAAYNEQFFGPGTRLTVL.

The rearrangement links TRBV4-1 to TRBJ2-7, with TRBD1 matching 10 bases. Trimming cost V 9 bases and J 4 bases; bases outside gene matches: 3. Per germline, CDR1 MGHRA and CDR2 YSYEKL. This CDR3 comprises 12 residues. In DNA form, the CDR3 reads TGCGCCAGGACAGGGGGCTTTTACGAGCAGTACTTC. Translated, it gives CARTGGFYEQYF.

This clone was seen at least ten times. The rearrangement joins TRBV27 to TRBJ2-1; TRBD1 matches 8 bases. Germline-derived CDR1 and CDR2 are MNHEY and SMNVEV (reference sequence). This CDR3 has 14 amino acids. V trimming: 5 bases; J trimming: 5 bases; junction bases outside the gene matches: 5. The chain's CDR3 is CASSPGTGHNEQFF. Here the CDR3 DNA reads TGTGCCAGCAGTCCCGGGACAGGACACAATGAGCAGTTCTTC.

This clone came up once. V and J are TRBV11-3 and TRBJ2-7, with a tentative D call TRBD2 (6 bases). Germline-derived CDR1 and CDR2 are SGHNT and YENEEA. CDR3 size: 15 residues. The V end lost 5 bases, the J end lost 4 bases, and 18 bases lay between the germline ends. This CDR3 reads CASSPSSASLYEQYF. CDR3 bases: TGTGCCAGCAGCCCCTCTAGCGCTTCTCTTTACGAGCAGTACTTC.

This rearrangement joins TRBV7-2 to TRBJ2-2; D unclear. Per the germline V gene, CDR1 is SGHTA and CDR2 is FQGNSA. V was shortened by 1 base and J by 6 bases, with 15 bases between the two germline ends. There are 16 residues in the CDR3. CDR3 in DNA: TGTGCCAGCAGCTTAGGGCTAGTACAAATCGCCGGGGAGCTGTTTTTT. This gives the protein CASSLGLVQIAGELFF.

This clone has ten or more counts. The chain employs TRBV4-3 and TRBJ2-1, with TRBD1 matching 7 bases. The trim removed 2 bases at V and 3 bases at J, leaving 4 bases unmatched. This CDR3 is built from 15 residues. Germline V CDR1 and CDR2: LGHNA, YSLEER. The CDR3 DNA follows: TGCGCCAGCAGCCAATCCGGGGACAGCTACAATGAGCAGTTCTTC. Translation: CASSQSGDSYNEQFF.

The CDR3 DNA follows: TGCGCCAGCAGCCCCTCGGGGGTCTATAATTCACCCCTCCACTTT. It encodes CASSPSGVYNSPLHF. The chain carries TRBV5-1 and TRBJ1-6; D is possibly TRBD1 (5 bases). Trimming pared 4 bases from V and 3 bases from J, leaving 11 bases between. This CDR3 has 15 amino acids. Germline CDR1 SGHRS, CDR2 YFSETQ. The full variable domain, with the rest looked up from reference TRBV5-1 and TRBJ1-6, is KAGVTQTPRYLIKTRGQQVTLSCSPISGHRSVSWYQQTPGQGLQFLFEYFSETQRNKGNFPGRFSGRQFSNSRSEMNVSTLELGDSALYLCASSPSGVYNSPLHFGNGTRLTVT.